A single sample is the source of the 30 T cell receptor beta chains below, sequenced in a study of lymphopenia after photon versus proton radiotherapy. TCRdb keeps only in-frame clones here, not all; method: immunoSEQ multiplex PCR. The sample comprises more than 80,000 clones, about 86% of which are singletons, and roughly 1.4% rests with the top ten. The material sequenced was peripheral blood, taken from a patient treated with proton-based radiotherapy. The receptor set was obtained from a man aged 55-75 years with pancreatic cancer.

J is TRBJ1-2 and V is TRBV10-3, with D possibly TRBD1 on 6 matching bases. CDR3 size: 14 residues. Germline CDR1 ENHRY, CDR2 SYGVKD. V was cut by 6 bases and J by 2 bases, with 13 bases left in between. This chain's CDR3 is CAIRGTGRNYGYTF. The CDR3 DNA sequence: TGTGCCATCAGGGGTACAGGGCGAAACTATGGCTACACCTTC.

CDR3 sequence reads: CASSLSQFGETQYF. CDR3 sequence (DNA): TGTGCCAGCAGCTTATCCCAGTTCGGAGAGACCCAGTACTTC. V usage is TRBV7-9 and J usage is TRBJ2-5; unclear D gene. The ends were cut back, 2 bases at V and 4 bases at J, with 11 bases in the middle. The germline gives CDR1 SEHNR, CDR2 FQNEAQ (reference sequence). The CDR3 extends over 14 amino acids.

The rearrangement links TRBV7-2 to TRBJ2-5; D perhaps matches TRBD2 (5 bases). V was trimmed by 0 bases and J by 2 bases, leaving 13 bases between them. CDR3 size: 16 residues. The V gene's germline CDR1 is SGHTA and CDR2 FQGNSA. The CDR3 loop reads CASSLASSSSQETQYF. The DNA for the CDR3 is TGTGCCAGCAGCTTAGCGTCTAGCTCCTCACAAGAGACCCAGTACTTC.

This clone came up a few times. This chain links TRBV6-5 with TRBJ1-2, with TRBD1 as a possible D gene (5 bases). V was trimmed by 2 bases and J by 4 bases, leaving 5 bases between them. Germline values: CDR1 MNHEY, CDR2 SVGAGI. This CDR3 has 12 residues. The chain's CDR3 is CASSYDSYGYTF. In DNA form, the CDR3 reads TGTGCCAGCAGTTACGACAGCTATGGCTACACCTTC.

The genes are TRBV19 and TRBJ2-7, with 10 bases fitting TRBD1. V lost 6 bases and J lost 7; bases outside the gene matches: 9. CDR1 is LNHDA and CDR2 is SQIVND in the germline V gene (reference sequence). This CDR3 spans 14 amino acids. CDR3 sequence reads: CASSMTGGWSEQYF. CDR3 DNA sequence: TGTGCCAGTAGCATGACAGGGGGCTGGAGTGAGCAGTACTTC. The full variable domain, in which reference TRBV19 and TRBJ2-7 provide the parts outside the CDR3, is DGGITQSPKYLFRKEGQNVTLSCEQNLNHDAMYWYRQDPGQGLRLIYYSQIVNDFQKGDIAEGYSVSREKKESFPLTVTSAQKNPTAFYLCASSMTGGWSEQYFGPGTRLTVT.

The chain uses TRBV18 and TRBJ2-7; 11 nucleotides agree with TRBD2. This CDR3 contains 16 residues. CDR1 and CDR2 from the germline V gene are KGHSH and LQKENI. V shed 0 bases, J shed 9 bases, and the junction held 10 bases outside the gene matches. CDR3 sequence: CASSPPTSGMERVQYF. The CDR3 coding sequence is TGTGCCAGCTCACCACCGACTAGCGGGATGGAGAGAGTGCAGTACTTC.

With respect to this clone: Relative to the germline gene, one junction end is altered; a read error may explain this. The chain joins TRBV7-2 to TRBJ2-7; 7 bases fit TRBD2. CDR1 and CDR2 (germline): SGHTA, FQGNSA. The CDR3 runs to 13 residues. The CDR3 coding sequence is TGCGCCAGCTCAAGGGAGGGGTTTGAAGAGCAGTACTTC. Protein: CASSREGFEEQYF.

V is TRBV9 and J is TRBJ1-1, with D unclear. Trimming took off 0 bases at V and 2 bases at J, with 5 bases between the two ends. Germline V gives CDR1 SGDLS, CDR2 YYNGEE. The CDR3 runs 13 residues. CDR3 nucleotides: TGTGCCAGCAGCGTAGGGAAAAACACTGAAGCTTTCTTT. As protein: CASSVGKNTEAFF.

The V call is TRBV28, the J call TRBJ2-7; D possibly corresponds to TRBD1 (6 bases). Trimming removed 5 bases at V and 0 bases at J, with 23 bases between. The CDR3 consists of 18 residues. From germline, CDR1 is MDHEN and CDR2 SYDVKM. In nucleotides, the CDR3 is TGTGCCAGCAGTGGGGGCGCAGCCGGGGTGTTCAACTCCTACGAGCAGTACTTC. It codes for CASSGGAAGVFNSYEQYF.

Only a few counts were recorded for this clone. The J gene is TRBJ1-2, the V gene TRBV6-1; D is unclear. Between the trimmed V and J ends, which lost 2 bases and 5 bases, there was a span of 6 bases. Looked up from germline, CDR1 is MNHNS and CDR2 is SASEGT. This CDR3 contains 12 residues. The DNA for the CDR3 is TGTGCCAGCAGTGAAAGCCTATATGGCTACACCTTC. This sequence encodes CASSESLYGYTF.

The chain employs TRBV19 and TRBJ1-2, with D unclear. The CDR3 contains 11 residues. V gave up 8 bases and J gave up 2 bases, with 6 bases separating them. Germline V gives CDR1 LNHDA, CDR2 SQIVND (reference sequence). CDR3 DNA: TGTGCCAGTTACGCAAACTATGGCTACACCTTC. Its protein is CASYANYGYTF. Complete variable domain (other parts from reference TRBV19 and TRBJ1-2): DGGITQSPKYLFRKEGQNVTLSCEQNLNHDAMYWYRQDPGQGLRLIYYSQIVNDFQKGDIAEGYSVSREKKESFPLTVTSAQKNPTAFYLCASYANYGYTFGSGTRLTVV.

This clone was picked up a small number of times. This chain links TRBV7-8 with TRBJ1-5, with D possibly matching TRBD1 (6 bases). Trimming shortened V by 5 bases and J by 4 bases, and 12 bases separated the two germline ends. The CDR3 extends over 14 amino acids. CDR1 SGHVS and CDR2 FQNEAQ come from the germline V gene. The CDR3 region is CASSPKQGNQPQHF. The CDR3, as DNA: TGTGCCAGCAGCCCCAAACAGGGTAATCAGCCCCAGCATTTT.

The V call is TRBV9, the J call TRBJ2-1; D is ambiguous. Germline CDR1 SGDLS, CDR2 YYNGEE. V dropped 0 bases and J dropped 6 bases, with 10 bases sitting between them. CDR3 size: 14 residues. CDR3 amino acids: CASSVEVRSNEQFF. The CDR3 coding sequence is TGTGCCAGCAGCGTAGAGGTCAGAAGCAATGAGCAGTTCTTC.

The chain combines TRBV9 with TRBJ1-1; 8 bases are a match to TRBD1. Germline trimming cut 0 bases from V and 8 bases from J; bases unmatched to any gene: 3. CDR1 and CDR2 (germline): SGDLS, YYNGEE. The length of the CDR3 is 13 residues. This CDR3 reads CASSVARTGEAFF. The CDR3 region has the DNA TGTGCCAGCAGCGTAGCCCGGACAGGGGAAGCTTTCTTT. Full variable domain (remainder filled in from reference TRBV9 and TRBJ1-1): DSGVTQTPKHLITATGQRVTLRCSPRSGDLSVYWYQQSLDQGLQFLIQYYNGEERAKGNILERFSAQQFPDLHSELNLSSLELGDSALYFCASSVARTGEAFFGQGTRLTVV.

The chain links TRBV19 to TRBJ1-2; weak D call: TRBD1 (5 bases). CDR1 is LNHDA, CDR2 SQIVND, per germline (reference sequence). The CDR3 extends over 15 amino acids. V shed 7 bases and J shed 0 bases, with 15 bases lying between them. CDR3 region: CASTPMGRSNYGYTF. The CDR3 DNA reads TGTGCCAGTACCCCCATGGGACGGTCTAACTATGGCTACACCTTC.

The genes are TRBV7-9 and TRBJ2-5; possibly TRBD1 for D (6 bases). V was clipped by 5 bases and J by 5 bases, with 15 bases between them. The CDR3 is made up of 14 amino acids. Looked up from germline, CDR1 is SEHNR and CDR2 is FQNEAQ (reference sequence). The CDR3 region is CASSPRDILETQYF. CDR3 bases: TGTGCCAGCAGCCCCAGGGACATCTTGGAGACCCAGTACTTC. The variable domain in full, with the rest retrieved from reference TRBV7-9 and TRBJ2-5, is DTGVSQNPRHKITKRGQNVTFRCDPISEHNRLYWYRQTLGQGPEFLTYFQNEAQLEKSRLLSDRFSAERPKGSFSTLEIQRTEQGDSAMYLCASSPRDILETQYFGPGTRLLVL.

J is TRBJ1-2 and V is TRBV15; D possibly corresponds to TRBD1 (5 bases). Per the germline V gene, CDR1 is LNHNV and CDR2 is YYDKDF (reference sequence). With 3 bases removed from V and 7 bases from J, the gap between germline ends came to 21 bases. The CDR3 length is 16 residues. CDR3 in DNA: TGTGCCACCAGCAGGGGGACTCTAACCGACATTCGTGGCTACACCTTC. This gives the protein CATSRGTLTDIRGYTF.

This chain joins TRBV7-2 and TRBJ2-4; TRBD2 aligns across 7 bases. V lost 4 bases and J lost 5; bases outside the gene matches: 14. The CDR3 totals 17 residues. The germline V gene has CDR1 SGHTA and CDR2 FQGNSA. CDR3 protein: CASSYPRGGSIQNIQYF. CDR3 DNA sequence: TGTGCCAGCAGCTACCCTCGGGGCGGGAGCATCCAAAACATTCAGTACTTC.

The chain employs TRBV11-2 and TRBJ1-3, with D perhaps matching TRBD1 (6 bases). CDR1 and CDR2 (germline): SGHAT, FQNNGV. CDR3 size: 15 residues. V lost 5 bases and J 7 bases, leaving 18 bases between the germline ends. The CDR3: CASSKPDSGQNTIYF. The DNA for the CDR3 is TGTGCCAGCAGCAAACCCGACAGCGGACAGAACACCATATATTTT.

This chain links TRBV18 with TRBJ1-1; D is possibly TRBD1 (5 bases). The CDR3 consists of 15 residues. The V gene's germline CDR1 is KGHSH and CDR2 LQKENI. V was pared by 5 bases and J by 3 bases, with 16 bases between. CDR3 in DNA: TGTGCCAGCTCATCTCTAGGCCTAGGGGACACTGAAGCTTTCTTT. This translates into CASSSLGLGDTEAFF.

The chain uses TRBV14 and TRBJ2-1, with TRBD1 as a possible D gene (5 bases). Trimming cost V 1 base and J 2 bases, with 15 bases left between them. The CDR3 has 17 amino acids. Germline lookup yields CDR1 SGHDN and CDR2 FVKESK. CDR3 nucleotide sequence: TGTGCCAGCAGCCAAGTCCTCTCAGGGCAAACCTACAATGAGCAGTTCTTC. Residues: CASSQVLSGQTYNEQFF.

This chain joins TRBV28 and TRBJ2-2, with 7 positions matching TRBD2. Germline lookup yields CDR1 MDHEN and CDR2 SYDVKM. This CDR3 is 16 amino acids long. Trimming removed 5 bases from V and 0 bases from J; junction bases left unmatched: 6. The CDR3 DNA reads TGTGCCAGCAGTGGGACTACGCCCCCGAACACCGGGGAGCTGTTTTTT. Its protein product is CASSGTTPPNTGELFF.

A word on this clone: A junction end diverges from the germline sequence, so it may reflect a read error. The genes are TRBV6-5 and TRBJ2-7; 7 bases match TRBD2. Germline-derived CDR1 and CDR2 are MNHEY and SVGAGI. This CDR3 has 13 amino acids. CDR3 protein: CASISSWGGRAFF. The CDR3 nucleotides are TGTGCCAGTATTTCCTCATGGGGGGGGAGGGCCTTCTTC.

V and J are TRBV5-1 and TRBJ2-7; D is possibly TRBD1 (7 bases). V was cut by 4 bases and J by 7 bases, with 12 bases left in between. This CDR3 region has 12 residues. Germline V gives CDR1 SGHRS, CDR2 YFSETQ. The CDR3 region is CASSKQGREQYF. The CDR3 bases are TGCGCCAGCAGCAAACAGGGGAGGGAGCAGTACTTC.

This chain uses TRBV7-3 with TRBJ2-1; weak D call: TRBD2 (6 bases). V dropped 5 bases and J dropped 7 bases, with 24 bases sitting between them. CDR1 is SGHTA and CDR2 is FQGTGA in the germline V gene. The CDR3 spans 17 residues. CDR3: CASSLLLSEGPRNEQFF. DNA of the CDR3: TGTGCCAGCAGCCTCCTTCTTTCGGAGGGACCCAGGAATGAGCAGTTCTTC.

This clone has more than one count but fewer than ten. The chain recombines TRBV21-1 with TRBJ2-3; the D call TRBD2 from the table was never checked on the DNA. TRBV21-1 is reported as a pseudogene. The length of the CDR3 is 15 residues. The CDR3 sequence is CASSNGGRGTDTQYF. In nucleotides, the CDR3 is TGTGCCAGCAGCAATGGGGGGAGAGGCACAGATACGCAGTATTTT.

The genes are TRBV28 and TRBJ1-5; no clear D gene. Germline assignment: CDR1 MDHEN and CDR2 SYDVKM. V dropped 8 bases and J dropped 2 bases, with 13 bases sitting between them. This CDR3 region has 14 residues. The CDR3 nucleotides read TGTGCCAGCGGCTACAGATGGCGCAATCAGCCCCAGCATTTT. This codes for CASGYRWRNQPQHF.

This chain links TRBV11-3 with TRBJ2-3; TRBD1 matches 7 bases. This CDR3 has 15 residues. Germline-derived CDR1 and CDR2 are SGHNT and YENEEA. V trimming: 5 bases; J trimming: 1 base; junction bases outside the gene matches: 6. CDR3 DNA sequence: TGTGCCAGCAGCCAAGATCAGGGGGGCACAGATACGCAGTATTTT. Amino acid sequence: CASSQDQGGTDTQYF. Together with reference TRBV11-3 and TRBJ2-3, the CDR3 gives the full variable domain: EAGVVQSPRYKIIEKKQPVAFWCNPISGHNTLYWYLQNLGQGPELLIRYENEEAVDDSQLPKDRFSAERLKGVDSTLKIQPAELGDSAVYLCASSQDQGGTDTQYFGPGTRLTVL.

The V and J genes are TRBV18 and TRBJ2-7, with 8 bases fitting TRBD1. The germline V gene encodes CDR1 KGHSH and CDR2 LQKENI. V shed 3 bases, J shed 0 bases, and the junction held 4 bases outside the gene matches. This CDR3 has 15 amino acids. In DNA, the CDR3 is TGTGCCAGCTCACCCGGGACAGGAAGCTCCTACGAGCAGTACTTC. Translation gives CASSPGTGSSYEQYF.

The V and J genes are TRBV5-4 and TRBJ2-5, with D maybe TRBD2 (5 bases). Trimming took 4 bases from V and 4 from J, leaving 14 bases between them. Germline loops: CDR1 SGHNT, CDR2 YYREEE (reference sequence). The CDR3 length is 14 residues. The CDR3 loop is CASSRGNQGETQYF. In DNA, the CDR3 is TGTGCCAGCAGCCGGGGAAATCAAGGAGAGACCCAGTACTTC.